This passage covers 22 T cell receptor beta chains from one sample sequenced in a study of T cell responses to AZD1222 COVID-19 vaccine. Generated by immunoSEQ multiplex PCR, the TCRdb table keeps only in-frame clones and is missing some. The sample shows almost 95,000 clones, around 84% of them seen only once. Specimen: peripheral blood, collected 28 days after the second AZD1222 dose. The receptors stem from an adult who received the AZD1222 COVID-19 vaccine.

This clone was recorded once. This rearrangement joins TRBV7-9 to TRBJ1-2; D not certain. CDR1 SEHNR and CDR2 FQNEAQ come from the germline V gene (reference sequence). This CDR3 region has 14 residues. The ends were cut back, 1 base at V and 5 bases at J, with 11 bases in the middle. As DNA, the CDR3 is TGTGCCAGCAGCTTAGAATATCAGGTTTATGGCTACACCTTC. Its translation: CASSLEYQVYGYTF.

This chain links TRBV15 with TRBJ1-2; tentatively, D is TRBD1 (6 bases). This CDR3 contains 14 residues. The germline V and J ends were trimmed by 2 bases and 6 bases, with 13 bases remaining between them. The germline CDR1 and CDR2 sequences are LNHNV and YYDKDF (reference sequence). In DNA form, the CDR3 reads TGTGCCACCAGCAGAAGCGGTTCAGGGGATGGCTACACCTTC. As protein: CATSRSGSGDGYTF. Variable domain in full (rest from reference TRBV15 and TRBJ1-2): DAMVIQNPRYQVTQFGKPVTLSCSQTLNHNVMYWYQQKSSQAPKLLFHYYDKDFNNEADTPDNFQSRRPNTSFCFLDIRSPGLGDTAMYLCATSRSGSGDGYTFGSGTRLTVV.

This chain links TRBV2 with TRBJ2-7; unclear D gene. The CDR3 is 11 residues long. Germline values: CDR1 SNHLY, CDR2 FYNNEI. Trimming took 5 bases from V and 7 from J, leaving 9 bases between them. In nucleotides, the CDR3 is TGTGCCAGCAGTCCCCGCCGGGAGCAGTACTTC. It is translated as CASSPRREQYF. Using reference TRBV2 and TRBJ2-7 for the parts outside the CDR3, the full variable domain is EPEVTQTPSHQVTQMGQEVILRCVPISNHLYFYWYRQILGQKVEFLVSFYNNEISEKSEIFDDQFSVERPDGSNFTLKIRSTKLEDSAMYFCASSPRREQYFGPGTRLTVT.

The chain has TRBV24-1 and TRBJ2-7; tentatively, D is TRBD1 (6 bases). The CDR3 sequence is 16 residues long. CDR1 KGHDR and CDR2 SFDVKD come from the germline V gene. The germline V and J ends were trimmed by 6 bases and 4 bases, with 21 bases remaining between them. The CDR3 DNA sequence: TGTGCCACCAGTAAATTGCCCTTGGACAGTTCTTACGAGCAGTACTTC. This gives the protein CATSKLPLDSSYEQYF.

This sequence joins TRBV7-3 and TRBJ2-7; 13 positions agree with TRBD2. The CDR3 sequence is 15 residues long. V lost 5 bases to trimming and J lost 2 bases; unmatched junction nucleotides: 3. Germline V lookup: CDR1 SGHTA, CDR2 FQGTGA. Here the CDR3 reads CASSRGLAGTYEQYF. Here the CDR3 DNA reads TGTGCCAGCAGCCGGGGACTAGCGGGGACCTACGAGCAGTACTTC.

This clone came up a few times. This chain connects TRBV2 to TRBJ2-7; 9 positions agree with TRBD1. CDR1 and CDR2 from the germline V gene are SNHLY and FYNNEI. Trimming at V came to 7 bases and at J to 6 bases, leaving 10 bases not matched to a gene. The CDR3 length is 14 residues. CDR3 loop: CASTNGDRVPEQYF. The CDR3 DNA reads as TGTGCCAGCACCAATGGGGACAGGGTTCCCGAGCAGTACTTC.

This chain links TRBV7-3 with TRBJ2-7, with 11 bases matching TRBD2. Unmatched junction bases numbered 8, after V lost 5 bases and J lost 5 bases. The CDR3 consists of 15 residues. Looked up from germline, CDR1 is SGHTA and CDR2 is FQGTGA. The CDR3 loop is CASSAVAGGPHEQYF. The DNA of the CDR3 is TGTGCCAGCAGCGCGGTAGCGGGAGGGCCCCACGAGCAGTACTTC.

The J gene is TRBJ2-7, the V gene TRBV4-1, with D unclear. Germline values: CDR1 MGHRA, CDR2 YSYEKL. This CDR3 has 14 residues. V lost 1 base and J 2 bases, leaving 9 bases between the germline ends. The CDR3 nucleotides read TGCGCCAGCAGCCAAGTCGCGGAGACCTACGAGCAGTACTTC. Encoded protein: CASSQVAETYEQYF.

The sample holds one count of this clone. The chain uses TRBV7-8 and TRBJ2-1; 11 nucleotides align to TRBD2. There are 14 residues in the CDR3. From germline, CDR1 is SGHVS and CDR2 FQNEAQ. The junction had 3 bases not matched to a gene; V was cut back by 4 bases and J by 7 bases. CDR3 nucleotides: TGTGCCAGCAGCTGGAGACTAGCGGGGAATGAGCAGTTCTTC. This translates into CASSWRLAGNEQFF. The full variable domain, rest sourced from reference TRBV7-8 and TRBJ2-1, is GAGVSQSPRYKVAKRGQDVALRCDPISGHVSLFWYQQALGQGPEFLTYFQNEAQLDKSGLPSDRFFAERPEGSVSTLKIQRTQQEDSAVYLCASSWRLAGNEQFFGPGTRLTVL.

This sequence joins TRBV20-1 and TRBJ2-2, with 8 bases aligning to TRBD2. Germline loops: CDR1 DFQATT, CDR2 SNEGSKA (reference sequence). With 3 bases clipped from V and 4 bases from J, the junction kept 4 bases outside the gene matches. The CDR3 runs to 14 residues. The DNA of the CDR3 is TGCAGTGCTAGTTTCGGGAGGGCCACCGGGGAGCTGTTTTTT. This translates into CSASFGRATGELFF.

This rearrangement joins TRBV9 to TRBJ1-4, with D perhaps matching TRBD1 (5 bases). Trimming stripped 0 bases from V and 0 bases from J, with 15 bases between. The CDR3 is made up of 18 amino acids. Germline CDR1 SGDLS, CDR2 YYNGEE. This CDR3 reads CASSVDSRAWATNEKLFF. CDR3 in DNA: TGTGCCAGCAGCGTAGATAGCAGGGCCTGGGCAACTAATGAAAAACTGTTTTTT.

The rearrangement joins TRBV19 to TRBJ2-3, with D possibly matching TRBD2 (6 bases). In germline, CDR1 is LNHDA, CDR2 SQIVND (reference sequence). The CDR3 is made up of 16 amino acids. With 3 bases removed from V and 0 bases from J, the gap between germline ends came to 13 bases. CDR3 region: CASSMRGRPSTDTQYF. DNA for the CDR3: TGTGCCAGTAGTATGCGGGGCAGGCCTAGCACAGATACGCAGTATTTT.

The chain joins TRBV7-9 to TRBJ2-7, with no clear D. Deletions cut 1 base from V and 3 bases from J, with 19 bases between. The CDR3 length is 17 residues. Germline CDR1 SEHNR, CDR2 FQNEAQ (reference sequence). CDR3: CASSLVVAVVAHYEQYF. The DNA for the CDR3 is TGTGCCAGCAGCTTAGTGGTCGCAGTAGTCGCTCACTACGAGCAGTACTTC.

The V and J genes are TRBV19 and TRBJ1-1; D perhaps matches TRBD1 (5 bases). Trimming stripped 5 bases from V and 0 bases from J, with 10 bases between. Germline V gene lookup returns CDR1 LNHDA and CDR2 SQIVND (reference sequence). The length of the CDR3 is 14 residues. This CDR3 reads CASSLGAMNTEAFF. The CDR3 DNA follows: TGTGCCAGTAGTCTAGGGGCCATGAACACTGAAGCTTTCTTT. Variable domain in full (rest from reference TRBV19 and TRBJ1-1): DGGITQSPKYLFRKEGQNVTLSCEQNLNHDAMYWYRQDPGQGLRLIYYSQIVNDFQKGDIAEGYSVSREKKESFPLTVTSAQKNPTAFYLCASSLGAMNTEAFFGQGTRLTVV.

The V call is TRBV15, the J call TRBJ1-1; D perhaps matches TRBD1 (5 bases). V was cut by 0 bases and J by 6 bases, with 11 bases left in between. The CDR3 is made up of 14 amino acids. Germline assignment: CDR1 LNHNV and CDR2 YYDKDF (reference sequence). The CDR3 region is CATSRDRGFAEAFF. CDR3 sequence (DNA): TGTGCCACCAGCAGAGATCGGGGGTTCGCTGAAGCTTTCTTT.

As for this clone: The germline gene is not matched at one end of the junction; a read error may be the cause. CDR3: CATSQGVDRGETQYF. For the CDR3, the DNA is TGTGCCACCAGCCAAGGGGTGGACAGGGGGGAGACCCAGTACTTC. This sequence joins TRBV3-1 (or the pseudogene TRBV3-2) and TRBJ2-5, with 10 bases fitting TRBD1. The germline gives CDR1 LGHDT, CDR2 YNNKEL (reference sequence). This CDR3 has 15 residues.

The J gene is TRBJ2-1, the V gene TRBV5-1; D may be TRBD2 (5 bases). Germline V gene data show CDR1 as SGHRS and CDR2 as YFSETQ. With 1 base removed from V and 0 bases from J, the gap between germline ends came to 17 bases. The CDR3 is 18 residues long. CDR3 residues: CASSLSLRAAYSYNEQFF. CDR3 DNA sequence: TGCGCCAGCAGCTTGTCCCTGAGAGCGGCCTACTCCTACAATGAGCAGTTCTTC.

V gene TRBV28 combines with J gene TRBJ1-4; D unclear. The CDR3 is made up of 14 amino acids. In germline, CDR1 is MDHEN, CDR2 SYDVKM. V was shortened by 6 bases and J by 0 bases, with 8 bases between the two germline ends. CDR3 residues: CASRVGATNEKLFF. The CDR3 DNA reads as TGTGCCAGCAGGGTCGGGGCAACTAATGAAAAACTGTTTTTT.

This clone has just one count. CDR3 in amino acids: CASSPDSSYNEQFF. CDR3 DNA sequence: TGTGCCAGCAGCCCGGATAGCTCCTACAATGAGCAGTTCTTC. The chain employs TRBV11-2 and TRBJ2-1; D is unclear. The germline V gene has CDR1 SGHAT and CDR2 FQNNGV. Trimming cost V 5 bases and J 0 bases, with 8 bases left between them. The CDR3 runs 14 residues.

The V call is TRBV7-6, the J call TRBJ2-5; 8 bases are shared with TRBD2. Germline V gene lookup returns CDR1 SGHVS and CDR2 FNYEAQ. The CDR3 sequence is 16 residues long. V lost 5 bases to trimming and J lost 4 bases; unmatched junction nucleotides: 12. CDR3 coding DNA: TGTGCCAGCAGCAGAAGCGGGGGCACGCCAGGAGAGACCCAGTACTTC. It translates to CASSRSGGTPGETQYF.

In DNA, the CDR3 is TGTGCCAGGCCGGGGACAGGGGCCTATGGCTACACCTTC. This encodes CARPGTGAYGYTF. The chain has TRBV21-1 and TRBJ1-2; the D segment call TRBD1 is taken from the table without a DNA check. TRBV21-1 is labeled a pseudogene. This CDR3 region has 13 residues.

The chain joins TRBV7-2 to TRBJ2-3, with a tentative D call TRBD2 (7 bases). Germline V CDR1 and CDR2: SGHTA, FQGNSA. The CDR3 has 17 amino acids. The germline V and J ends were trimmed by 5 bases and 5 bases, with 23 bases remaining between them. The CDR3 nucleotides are TGTGCCAGCAGCCTCGCCTCCCGGGGGGCGGGAATAGATACGCAGTATTTT. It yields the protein CASSLASRGAGIDTQYF.